This paragraph covers one T cell receptor beta chain sequence. Its antigen is still unknown. The junction differs from germline at one of its ends, possibly a read error. Profiling of TCR beta VDJ combinations and CDR3 sequences used genomic DNA as template. TCRdb ran MiXCR on the reads and lists one entry per CDR3 protein. Of about 420,000 distinct CDR3 sequences listed, 55% to 75% are singletons. The data are from a study of CD8+CD57+ T cells in acquired aplastic anemia. Study overall: An average of about 9.8 million reads for CD4+ cells was obtained from healthy donors.

Notes on the study in general: Patients and healthy controls showed no significant CD8+ Simpson's diversity difference.

Germline-derived CDR1 and CDR2 are SGHVS and FQNEAQ. This CDR3 comprises 13 residues. J is TRBJ2-2 and V is TRBV7-8; 8 bases fit TRBD2. The sequence derives from a human donor in good health, serving as a control. The sequenced material came from sorted CD4+, CD8+, or CD8+CD57+ T cells (not recorded which) from PBMCs. CDR3 amino acids: CASSGVAGGELFF. The CDR3 coding sequence is TGTGCCAGCAGCGGAGTAGCCGGGGGGGAGCTCTTTTTT.